The present T cell receptor (beta chain) was sequenced within a study of CD8+ T cells in alopecia areata. PBMC-derived CD4+ and CD8+ T cells were sorted. The ends were cut back, 7 bases at V and 2 bases at J, with 18 bases in the middle. The germline gives CDR1 SQVTM, CDR2 ANQGSEA. The CDR3 sequence is 14 residues long. This clone was observed a single time. No antigen is known for it. Study-wide points: Normal-skin resident alphabeta T cells also appear among scalp sample sequences.

After isolation, RNA underwent reverse transcription to generate cDNA as the sequencing template. TCRdb keeps only in-frame clones here, not all; method: immunoSEQ multiplex PCR. This sample has 180,000 or so clones, with just over 65% found just once. Source: CD8+ T cells sorted from blood, taken at week 0. The receptor comes from a human donor with alopecia areata. This rearrangement joins TRBV29-1 to TRBJ2-7, with no clear D. CDR3 amino acids: CSAIGPTHPYEQYF. The CDR3 DNA is TGCAGCGCTATCGGCCCGACCCACCCCTACGAGCAGTACTTC.